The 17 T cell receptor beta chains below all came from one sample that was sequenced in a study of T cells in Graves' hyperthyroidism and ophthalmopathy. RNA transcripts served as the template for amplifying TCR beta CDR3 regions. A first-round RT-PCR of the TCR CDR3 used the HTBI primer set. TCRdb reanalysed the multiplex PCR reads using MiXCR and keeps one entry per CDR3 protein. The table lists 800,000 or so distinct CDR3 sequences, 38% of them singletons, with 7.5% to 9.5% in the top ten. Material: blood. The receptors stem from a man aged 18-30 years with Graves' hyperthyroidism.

The CDR3 loop is CSVALGNPGELGTEAFF. The DNA for the CDR3 is TGCAGCGTTGCCCTGGGGAATCCCGGGGAGCTGGGCACTGAAGCTTTCTTT. The chain joins TRBV29-1 to TRBJ1-1, with D unclear. V was shortened by 4 bases and J by 4 bases, with 25 bases between the two germline ends. Germline-derived CDR1 and CDR2 are SQVTM and ANQGSEA. The CDR3 totals 17 residues.

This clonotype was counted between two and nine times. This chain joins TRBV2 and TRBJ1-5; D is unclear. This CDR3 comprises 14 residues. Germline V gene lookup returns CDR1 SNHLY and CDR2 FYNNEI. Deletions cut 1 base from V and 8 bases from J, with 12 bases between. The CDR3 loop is CASSEGASVEPQHF. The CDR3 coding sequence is TGTGCCAGCAGTGAAGGGGCCTCTGTGGAGCCCCAGCATTTT.

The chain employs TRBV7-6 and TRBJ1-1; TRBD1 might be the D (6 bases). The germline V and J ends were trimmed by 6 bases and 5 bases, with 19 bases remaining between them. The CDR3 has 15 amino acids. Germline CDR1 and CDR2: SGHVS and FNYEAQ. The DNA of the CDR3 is TGTGCCAGCAGGCCCCGGGGGGCAGATCGGACTGAAGCTTTCTTT. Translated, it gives CASRPRGADRTEAFF.

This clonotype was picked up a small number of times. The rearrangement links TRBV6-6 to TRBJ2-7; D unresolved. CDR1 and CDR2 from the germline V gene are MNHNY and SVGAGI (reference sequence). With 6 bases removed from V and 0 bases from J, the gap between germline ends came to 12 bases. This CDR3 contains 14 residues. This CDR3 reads CASRLAGNSYEQYF. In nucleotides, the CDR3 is TGTGCCAGCAGATTGGCAGGTAACTCCTACGAGCAGTACTTC.

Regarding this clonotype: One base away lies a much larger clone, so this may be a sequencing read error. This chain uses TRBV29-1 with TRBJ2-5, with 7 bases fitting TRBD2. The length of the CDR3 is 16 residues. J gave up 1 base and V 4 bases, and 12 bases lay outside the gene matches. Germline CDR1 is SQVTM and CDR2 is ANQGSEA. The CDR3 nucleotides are TGCAGCGTTGCACGGCTAGCGGCCTACCTCCAAGAGACCCAGTACTTC. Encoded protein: CSVARLAAYLQETQYF. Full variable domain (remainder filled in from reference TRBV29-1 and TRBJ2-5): SAVISQKPSRDICQRGTSLTIQCQVDSQVTMMFWYRQQPGQSLTLIATANQGSEATYESGFVIDKFPISRPNLTFSTLTVSNMSPEDSSIYLCSVARLAAYLQETQYFGPGTRLLVL.

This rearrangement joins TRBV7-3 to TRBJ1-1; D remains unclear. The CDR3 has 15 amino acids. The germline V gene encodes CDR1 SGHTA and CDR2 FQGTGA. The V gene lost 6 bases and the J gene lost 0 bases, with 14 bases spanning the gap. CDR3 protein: CASSEAQLMNTEAFF. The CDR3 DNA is TGTGCCAGCAGTGAAGCACAGCTCATGAACACTGAAGCTTTCTTT.

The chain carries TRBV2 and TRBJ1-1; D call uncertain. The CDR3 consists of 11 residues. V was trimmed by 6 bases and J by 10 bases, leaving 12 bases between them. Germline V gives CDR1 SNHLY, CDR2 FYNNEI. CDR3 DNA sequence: TGTGCCAGCAGGAGTACCCGGGGAGCTTTCTTT. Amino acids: CASRSTRGAFF.

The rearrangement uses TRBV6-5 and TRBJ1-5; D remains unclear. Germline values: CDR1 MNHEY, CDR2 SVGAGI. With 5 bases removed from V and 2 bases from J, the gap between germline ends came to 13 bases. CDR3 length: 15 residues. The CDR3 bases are TGTGCCAGCAGTCGTACCTTTCTGGGCAATCAGCCCCAGCATTTT. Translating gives CASSRTFLGNQPQHF.

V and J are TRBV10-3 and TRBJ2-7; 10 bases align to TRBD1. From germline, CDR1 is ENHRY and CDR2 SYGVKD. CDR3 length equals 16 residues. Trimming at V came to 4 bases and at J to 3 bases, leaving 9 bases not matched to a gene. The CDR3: CAISASPGQGVYEQYF. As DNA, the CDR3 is TGTGCCATCAGTGCTAGCCCCGGACAGGGGGTCTACGAGCAGTACTTC.

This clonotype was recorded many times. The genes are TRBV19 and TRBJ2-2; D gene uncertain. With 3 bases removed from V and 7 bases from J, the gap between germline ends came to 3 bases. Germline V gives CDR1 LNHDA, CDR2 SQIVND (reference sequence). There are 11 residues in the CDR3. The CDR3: CASSIYGELFF. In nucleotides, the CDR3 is TGTGCCAGTAGTATTTACGGGGAGCTGTTTTTT.

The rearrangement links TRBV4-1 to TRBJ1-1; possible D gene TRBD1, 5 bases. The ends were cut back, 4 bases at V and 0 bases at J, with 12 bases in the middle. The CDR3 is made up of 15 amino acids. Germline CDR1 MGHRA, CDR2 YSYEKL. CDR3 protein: CASSPAGLLNTEAFF. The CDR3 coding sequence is TGCGCCAGCAGCCCAGCGGGACTCCTGAACACTGAAGCTTTCTTT.

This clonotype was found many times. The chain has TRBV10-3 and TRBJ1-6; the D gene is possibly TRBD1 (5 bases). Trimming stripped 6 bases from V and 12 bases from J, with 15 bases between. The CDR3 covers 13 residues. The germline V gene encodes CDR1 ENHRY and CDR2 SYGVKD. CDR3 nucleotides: TGTGCCATCAGCGGGACGGGTGGGCTACCCCTCCACTTT. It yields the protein CAISGTGGLPLHF.

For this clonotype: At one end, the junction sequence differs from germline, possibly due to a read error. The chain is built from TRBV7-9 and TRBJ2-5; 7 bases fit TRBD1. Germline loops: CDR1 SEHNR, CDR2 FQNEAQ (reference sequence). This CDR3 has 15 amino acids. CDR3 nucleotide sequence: TGTGCCAGCAGCCAAAACGCAGGGGGACCTCCGAAACACCACTTC. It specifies CASSQNAGGPPKHHF. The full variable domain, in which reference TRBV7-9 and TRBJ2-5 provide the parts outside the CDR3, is DTGVSQNPRHKITKRGQNVTFRCDPISEHNRLYWYRQTLGQGPEFLTYFQNEAQLEKSRLLSDRFSAERPKGSFSTLEIQRTEQGDSAMYLCASSQNAGGPPKHHFGPGTRLLVL.

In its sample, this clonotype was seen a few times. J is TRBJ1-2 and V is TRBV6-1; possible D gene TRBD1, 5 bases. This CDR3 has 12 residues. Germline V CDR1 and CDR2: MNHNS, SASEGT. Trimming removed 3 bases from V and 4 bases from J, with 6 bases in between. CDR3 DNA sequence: TGTGCCAGCAGTGAGGACATCTATGGCTACACCTTC. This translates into CASSEDIYGYTF.

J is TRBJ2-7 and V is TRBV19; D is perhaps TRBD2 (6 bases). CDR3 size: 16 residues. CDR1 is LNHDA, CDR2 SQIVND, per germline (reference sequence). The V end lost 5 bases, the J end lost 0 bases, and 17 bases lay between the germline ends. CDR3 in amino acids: CASSPQGLAASYEQYF. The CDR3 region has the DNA TGTGCCAGTAGTCCCCAAGGGTTAGCGGCCTCCTACGAGCAGTACTTC.

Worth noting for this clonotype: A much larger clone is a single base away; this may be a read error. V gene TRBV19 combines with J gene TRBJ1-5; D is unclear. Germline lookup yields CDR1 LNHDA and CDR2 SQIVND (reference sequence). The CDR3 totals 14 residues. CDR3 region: CTSSIVGGDQPQHF. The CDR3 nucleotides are TGTACCAGTAGTATAGTCGGTGGCGATCAGCCCCAGCATTTT.

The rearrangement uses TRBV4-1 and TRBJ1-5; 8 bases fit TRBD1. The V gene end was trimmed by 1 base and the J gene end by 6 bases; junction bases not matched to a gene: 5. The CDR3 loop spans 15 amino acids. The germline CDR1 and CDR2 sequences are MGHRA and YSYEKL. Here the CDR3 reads CASSQVQGEGQPQHF. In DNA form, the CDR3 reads TGCGCCAGCAGCCAAGTACAGGGGGAGGGTCAGCCCCAGCATTTT.